One and the same sample provided the 24 T cell receptor beta chains below, sequenced in a study of cytomegalovirus exposure and HLA in healthy donors. Use of 60 Vbeta and 13 Jbeta primers characterized the PCR. TCRdb's table, derived via immunoSEQ multiplex PCR, lists solely in-frame clones and lacks some. The sample has some 140,000 clones; around three quarters are singletons. The specimen was PBMCs. These receptors all come from a man in his forties in good health and CMV-seropositive.

This chain connects TRBV27 to TRBJ2-1, with a tentative D call TRBD2 (6 bases). Per germline, CDR1 MNHEY and CDR2 SMNVEV (reference sequence). V was cut by 7 bases and J by 3 bases, with 13 bases left in between. CDR3 length: 14 amino acids. CDR3 nucleotide sequence: TGTGCCAGCACGAGAGGCGGGGTCTACAATGAGCAGTTCTTC. Encoded protein: CASTRGGVYNEQFF.

The gene calls are TRBV18 and TRBJ1-1; tentatively, D is TRBD1 (5 bases). V lost 0 bases to trimming and J lost 3 bases, with 11 bases between them. Germline CDR1 reads KGHSH; CDR2 reads LQKENI. This CDR3 is built from 15 residues. CDR3 coding DNA: TGTGCCAGCTCACCACCGAGTGGCAGGGACACTGAAGCTTTCTTT. Protein sequence: CASSPPSGRDTEAFF.

The chain carries TRBV27 and TRBJ2-7; TRBD2 matches 10 bases. The CDR3 contains 16 residues. Germline V CDR1 and CDR2: MNHEY, SMNVEV (reference sequence). After removal of 4 bases from V and 3 bases from J, the junction contained 9 bases not matched to a gene. CDR3: CASSCPLAGAFYEQYF. The DNA for the CDR3 is TGTGCCAGCAGTTGCCCCCTAGCGGGAGCCTTCTACGAGCAGTACTTC.

This chain uses TRBV5-1 with TRBJ1-1; 7 bases map to TRBD1. Losses at the gene ends were 3 bases for V and 0 bases for J; bases not matched to a gene: 11. Germline V CDR1 and CDR2: SGHRS, YFSETQ. The CDR3 runs 17 residues. The CDR3 sequence is CASSSVGPGGMNTEAFF. The DNA for the CDR3 is TGCGCCAGCAGCTCGGTAGGGCCAGGGGGAATGAACACTGAAGCTTTCTTT.

This clone was detected only a few times. The rearrangement uses TRBV7-8 and TRBJ1-1; 7 bases fit TRBD1. CDR1 SGHVS and CDR2 FQNEAQ come from the germline V gene. V shed 5 bases, J shed 1 base, and the junction held 4 bases outside the gene matches. CDR3 length: 14 residues. CDR3 residues: CASSRDRTNTEAFF. The CDR3 DNA reads TGTGCCAGCAGCCGGGACAGAACGAACACTGAAGCTTTCTTT. Supplemented by reference TRBV7-8 and TRBJ1-1, the full variable domain reads GAGVSQSPRYKVAKRGQDVALRCDPISGHVSLFWYQQALGQGPEFLTYFQNEAQLDKSGLPSDRFFAERPEGSVSTLKIQRTQQEDSAVYLCASSRDRTNTEAFFGQGTRLTVV.

The genes are TRBV2 and TRBJ2-7; weak D call: TRBD1 (6 bases). The V and J ends lost 3 bases and 7 bases respectively, with 10 bases between them. There are 12 residues in the CDR3. Germline CDR1 is SNHLY and CDR2 is FYNNEI. The CDR3 DNA reads TGTGCCAGCAGTGACAGGGGAAGGGAGCAGTACTTC. Protein sequence: CASSDRGREQYF. Full variable domain (rest looked up from reference TRBV2 and TRBJ2-7): EPEVTQTPSHQVTQMGQEVILRCVPISNHLYFYWYRQILGQKVEFLVSFYNNEISEKSEIFDDQFSVERPDGSNFTLKIRSTKLEDSAMYFCASSDRGREQYFGPGTRLTVT.

This clone showed up just a few times. The chain recombines TRBV5-8 with TRBJ1-5, with D possibly TRBD1 on 5 matching bases. Deletions cut 2 bases from V and 3 bases from J, with 15 bases between. Germline loops: CDR1 SGHTS, CDR2 YDEGEE. The CDR3 consists of 16 residues. The CDR3 nucleotides are TGTGCCAGCAGCTTTGGGGGAGGGGCTTTCAATCAGCCCCAGCATTTT. Its translation: CASSFGGGAFNQPQHF.

The V gene is TRBV7-9, the J gene TRBJ1-2, with unresolved D. This CDR3 region has 15 residues. Trimming took off 5 bases at V and 0 bases at J, with 13 bases between the two ends. Germline CDR1 reads SEHNR; CDR2 reads FQNEAQ (reference sequence). CDR3 region: CASSTRGGTNYGYTF. CDR3 nucleotide sequence: TGTGCCAGCAGCACCCGGGGAGGGACTAACTATGGCTACACCTTC.

Remarks on this clone: The sample contains more than one DNA sequence encoding this CDR3. The V gene is TRBV28, the J gene TRBJ2-7; 9 positions agree with TRBD1. V was clipped by 5 bases and J by 3 bases; unmatched bases: 2. Germline CDR1 reads MDHEN; CDR2 reads SYDVKM. This CDR3 is 13 amino acids long. CDR3 amino acids: CASSPGQGYEQYF. Here the CDR3 DNA reads TGTGCCAGCAGTCCGGGACAGGGCTACGAGCAGTACTTC. The whole variable domain, remainder taken from reference TRBV28 and TRBJ2-7, is DVKVTQSSRYLVKRTGEKVFLECVQDMDHENMFWYRQDPGLGLRLIYFSYDVKMKEKGDIPEGYSVSREKKERFSLILESASTNQTSMYLCASSPGQGYEQYFGPGTRLTVT.

On this clone itself: One end of the junction is discordant with germline, which a read error may explain. The chain recombines TRBV7-9 with TRBJ2-1; 10 bases are a match to TRBD2. The CDR3 length is 17 residues. Germline assignment: CDR1 SEHNR and CDR2 FQNEAQ (reference sequence). This chain's CDR3 is CSSSLSLAGVSHNEQFF. The CDR3 coding sequence is TGTTCCAGCAGCTTGTCCCTAGCGGGAGTCAGTCACAATGAGCAGTTCTTC.

The count of this clone is one. This sequence joins TRBV11-2 and TRBJ2-7; weak D call: TRBD1 (6 bases). V lost 1 base to trimming and J lost 5 bases, with 18 bases between them. Germline values: CDR1 SGHAT, CDR2 FQNNGV. The CDR3 runs 16 residues. The CDR3 DNA reads TGTGCCAGCAGCTTAGGGGAGAACAGGGATGTCGACGAGCAGTACTTC. Its translation: CASSLGENRDVDEQYF. The full variable domain, with the rest looked up from reference TRBV11-2 and TRBJ2-7, is EAGVAQSPRYKIIEKRQSVAFWCNPISGHATLYWYQQILGQGPKLLIQFQNNGVVDDSQLPKDRFSAERLKGVDSTLKIQPAKLEDSAVYLCASSLGENRDVDEQYFGPGTRLTVT.

The rearrangement links TRBV10-3 to TRBJ1-1; the D is unclear. Trimming left V 2 bases short and J 4 bases short, with 17 bases between. Germline V gene sequence: CDR1 ENHRY, CDR2 SYGVKD. The CDR3 is made up of 16 amino acids. The CDR3 region is CAISEPSITAGTEAFF. CDR3 nucleotide sequence: TGTGCCATCAGTGAGCCCAGTATTACAGCCGGCACTGAAGCTTTCTTT.

Only one count was recorded for this clone. The rearrangement joins TRBV2 to TRBJ1-2, with TRBD1 identical over 8 bases. There are 16 residues in the CDR3. Trimming cost V 7 bases and J 3 bases; bases outside gene matches: 13. Germline assignment: CDR1 SNHLY and CDR2 FYNNEI. CDR3 sequence reads: CASNPINSGGDYGYTF. DNA of the CDR3: TGTGCCAGCAACCCCATCAACTCAGGGGGCGACTATGGCTACACCTTC.

The CDR3 here is CASTPQLAGGYMEETQYF. The CDR3 nucleotides read TGTGCCAGTACCCCTCAACTAGCGGGAGGGTATATGGAAGAGACCCAGTACTTC. The chain recombines TRBV19 with TRBJ2-5, with 13 bases that match TRBD2. CDR1 LNHDA and CDR2 SQIVND come from the germline V gene (reference sequence). This CDR3 is 18 amino acids long. J lost 3 bases, V lost 7 bases, and 14 bases had no gene match.

The rearrangement links TRBV28 to TRBJ1-2; TRBD1 agrees at 8 bases. The trim removed 5 bases at V and 7 bases at J, leaving 12 bases unmatched. Germline CDR1 MDHEN, CDR2 SYDVKM. The length of the CDR3 is 15 residues. The CDR3 DNA is TGTGCCAGCAGTCCGATCGGACAGGGAAGGAGTGGCTACACCTTC. It encodes CASSPIGQGRSGYTF.

V and J are TRBV19 and TRBJ2-1, with D tentatively TRBD2 (6 bases). This CDR3 is 15 amino acids long. Trimming shortened V by 9 bases and J by 2 bases, and 17 bases separated the two germline ends. CDR1 and CDR2 from the germline V gene are LNHDA and SQIVND (reference sequence). The CDR3 sequence: CASGTGTPPYNEQFF. CDR3 DNA sequence: TGTGCCAGCGGCACCGGGACTCCCCCCTACAATGAGCAGTTCTTC.

The V call is TRBV9, the J call TRBJ2-5; tentative D call: TRBD2 (7 bases). The CDR3 spans 18 residues. The V and J ends lost 2 bases and 2 bases respectively, with 22 bases between them. Germline CDR1 and CDR2: SGDLS and YYNGEE. The CDR3 loop is CASSVSASGAGTQETQYF. The CDR3 nucleotides read TGTGCCAGCAGCGTGTCTGCCTCCGGAGCGGGGACACAAGAGACCCAGTACTTC.

The V call is TRBV10-3, the J call TRBJ2-2; 10 bases fit TRBD1. The CDR3 loop spans 14 amino acids. Germline CDR1 and CDR2: ENHRY and SYGVKD. The trim removed 10 bases at V and 7 bases at J, leaving 9 bases unmatched. The CDR3 region has the DNA TGTGCCACCGCTGACAGGGGGCAGGACGGGGAGCTGTTTTTT. As protein: CATADRGQDGELFF.

The V and J genes are TRBV4-1 and TRBJ2-7; D gene ambiguous. This CDR3 is 14 amino acids long. The V and J ends lost 2 bases and 1 base respectively, with 9 bases between them. CDR1 is MGHRA, CDR2 YSYEKL, per germline. The CDR3 DNA sequence: TGCGCCAGCAGCCAAACAGTGAATTCCTACGAGCAGTACTTC. The encoded protein is CASSQTVNSYEQYF.

The V and J genes are TRBV7-9 and TRBJ1-5; 7 bases map to TRBD1. V was pared by 5 bases and J by 9 bases, with 10 bases of the junction left unmatched. The CDR3 covers 14 residues. CDR1 SEHNR and CDR2 FQNEAQ come from the germline V gene (reference sequence). The CDR3 loop is CASSASTGDRPQHF. The CDR3 DNA follows: TGTGCCAGCAGCGCCTCTACAGGGGACCGGCCCCAGCATTTT.

J is TRBJ1-2 and V is TRBV21-1; no DNA check was done on the table's D call, TRBD1. TRBV21-1 is recorded as a pseudogene. The length of the CDR3 is 12 residues. The CDR3 coding sequence is TGTGCCAGCAGCGTAGGGGTGGTAGGCTACACCTTC. Its translation: CASSVGVVGYTF.

With respect to this clone: Mismatch with germline at one junction end may stem from a read error. The genes are TRBV7-9 and TRBJ1-2; D is ambiguous. Germline values: CDR1 SEHNR, CDR2 FQNEAQ (reference sequence). The CDR3 is 12 amino acids. The CDR3 protein is CSSSAEHGGYTF. DNA of the CDR3: TGTTCCAGCAGCGCGGAACACGGCGGCTACACCTTC.

CDR3 nucleotide sequence: TGCGCCAGCAGCTTGGGGCAGGGAAACGACGGTGAAAAACTGTTTTTT. Translation: CASSLGQGNDGEKLFF. The rearrangement joins TRBV5-1 to TRBJ1-4; a possible D gene is TRBD1 (5 bases). Germline V gene lookup returns CDR1 SGHRS and CDR2 YFSETQ. The germline V and J ends were trimmed by 0 bases and 7 bases, with 16 bases remaining between them. This CDR3 is 16 amino acids long.

On this clone: Distinct nucleotide sequences in the sample also encode this CDR3. The CDR3 nucleotides are TGTGCCAGCAGTGACGGGACTAGCGGTTACAATGAGCAGTTCTTC. As protein: CASSDGTSGYNEQFF. This chain connects TRBV6-1 to TRBJ2-1; TRBD2 matches at 11 bases. Germline values: CDR1 MNHNS, CDR2 SASEGT. After removal of 3 bases from V and 4 bases from J, the junction contained 2 bases not matched to a gene. The CDR3 consists of 15 residues.